This passage covers 10 T cell receptor beta chains from one sample sequenced in a study of T-cell memory formation after mild COVID-19. Via MiXCR, TCRdb re-called the 5' RACE reads, giving one row per CDR3 protein. The profile covers over 10,000 distinct CDR3 sequences, with more than 14% appearing a single time and around three fifths taken by the ten largest. Sequenced: PBMCs or a T cell subset sorted from them (not recorded which). These TCRs come from a man between 18 and 29 years old who had mild COVID-19 (a few samples of this study predate the infection). Cell type and time point are not known.

The CDR3 DNA is TGCAGTGCGGTCCGGGACAGGGCGGGGGATCAGCCCCAGCATTTT. Its protein is CSAVRDRAGDQPQHF. This sequence joins TRBV20-1 and TRBJ1-5; 9 nucleotides align to TRBD1. Germline V gene data show CDR1 as DFQATT and CDR2 as SNEGSKA (reference sequence). The V gene end was trimmed by 6 bases and the J gene end by 5 bases; junction bases not matched to a gene: 11. The CDR3 covers 15 residues.

The rearrangement joins TRBV2 to TRBJ2-1, with a tentative D call TRBD1 (6 bases). V was cut by 4 bases and J by 6 bases, with 7 bases left in between. Germline-derived CDR1 and CDR2 are SNHLY and FYNNEI. The CDR3 contains 12 residues. CDR3 sequence (DNA): TGTGCCAGCAGTGTAGGGGGCAATGAGCAGTTCTTC. This codes for CASSVGGNEQFF.

This clonotype has at least ten counts. The chain uses TRBV5-1 and TRBJ2-2; D could derive from TRBD1 or TRBD2 (5 bases each). The V gene's germline CDR1 is SGHRS and CDR2 YFSETQ. There are 16 residues in the CDR3. V lost 5 bases and J lost 3, with 17 bases in between. The CDR3 nucleotides are TGCGCCAGCAGATCGTCCGGGCGAGGGGACACCGGGGAGCTGTTTTTT. Protein sequence: CASRSSGRGDTGELFF.

This clonotype has at least ten counts. The chain couples TRBV7-9 to TRBJ2-1; D is possibly TRBD1 (5 bases). Between the trimmed V and J ends, which lost 8 bases and 6 bases, there was a span of 20 bases. The CDR3 is 15 amino acids. Germline V gene data show CDR1 as SEHNR and CDR2 as FQNEAQ (reference sequence). The CDR3 region is CASWRLPAQGNEQFF. In nucleotides, the CDR3 is TGTGCCAGCTGGCGGCTTCCAGCTCAGGGCAATGAGCAGTTCTTC.

This clonotype was counted many times. The chain couples TRBV15 to TRBJ1-5; D may be TRBD1 (6 bases). This CDR3 region has 16 residues. CDR1 and CDR2 from the germline V gene are LNHNV and YYDKDF (reference sequence). The ends were cut back, 0 bases at V and 9 bases at J, with 18 bases in the middle. The CDR3 DNA follows: TGTGCCACCAGCAGAGATACGTCTCGGGGGCGTTGGCCCCAGCATTTT. Amino acid sequence: CATSRDTSRGRWPQHF.

Ten or more counts support this clonotype. The CDR3 reads CASSPSLNTEAFF. CDR3 DNA: TGCGCCAGCAGCCCATCCTTGAACACTGAAGCTTTCTTT. This rearrangement joins TRBV4-1 to TRBJ1-1; D remains ambiguous. Trimming took off 4 bases at V and 0 bases at J, with 6 bases between the two ends. CDR1 is MGHRA and CDR2 is YSYEKL in the germline V gene. There are 13 residues in the CDR3.

This chain links TRBV7-2 with TRBJ1-1, with D hard to call. Germline lookup yields CDR1 SGHTA and CDR2 FQGNSA. CDR3 length equals 13 residues. Trimming removed 7 bases at V and 3 bases at J, with 12 bases between. Here the CDR3 reads CASTFRRHTEAFF. CDR3 DNA: TGTGCCAGCACCTTTCGGAGGCACACTGAAGCTTTCTTT.

This chain connects TRBV28 to TRBJ2-7; TRBD2 is a possible D gene (5 bases). CDR1 is MDHEN and CDR2 is SYDVKM in the germline V gene. The CDR3 is made up of 13 amino acids. V was clipped by 6 bases and J by 6 bases, with 15 bases between them. This chain's CDR3 is CASRSGLWGEQYV. DNA of the CDR3: TGTGCCAGCAGGTCCGGACTCTGGGGCGAGCAGTACGTC.

This clonotype was seen a handful of times. The chain employs TRBV6-1 and TRBJ2-1, with unresolved D. The CDR3 runs to 11 residues. V shed 8 bases and J shed 2 bases, with 4 bases lying between them. The germline V gene has CDR1 MNHNS and CDR2 SASEGT. The CDR3 region is CASVTYNEQFF. CDR3 sequence (DNA): TGTGCCAGCGTTACCTACAATGAGCAGTTCTTC.

This clonotype appeared many times. The V call is TRBV7-6, the J call TRBJ2-7; 7 bases match TRBD1. Trimming at V came to 1 base and at J to 3 bases, leaving 3 bases not matched to a gene. Germline assignment: CDR1 SGHVS and CDR2 FNYEAQ. The CDR3 covers 14 residues. CDR3 DNA: TGTGCCAGCAGCTTAGGAGGGGGCGGCTACGAGCAGTACTTC. Translated, it gives CASSLGGGGYEQYF. Combining the CDR3 with reference TRBV7-6 and TRBJ2-7 gives the whole variable domain GAGVSQSPRYKVTKRGQDVALRCDPISGHVSLYWYRQALGQGPEFLTYFNYEAQQDKSGLPNDRFSAERPEGSISTLTIQRTEQRDSAMYRCASSLGGGGYEQYFGPGTRLTVT.